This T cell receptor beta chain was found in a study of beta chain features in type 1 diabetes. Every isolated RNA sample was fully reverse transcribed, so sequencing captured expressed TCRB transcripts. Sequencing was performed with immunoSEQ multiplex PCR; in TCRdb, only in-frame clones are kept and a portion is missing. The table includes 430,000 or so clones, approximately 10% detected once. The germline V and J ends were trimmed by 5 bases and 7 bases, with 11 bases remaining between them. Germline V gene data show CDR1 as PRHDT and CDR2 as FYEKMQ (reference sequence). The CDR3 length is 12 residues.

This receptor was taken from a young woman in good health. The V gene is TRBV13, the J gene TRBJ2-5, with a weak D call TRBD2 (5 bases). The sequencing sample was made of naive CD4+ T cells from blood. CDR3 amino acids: CASSVAQWTQYF. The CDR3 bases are TGTGCCAGCAGCGTAGCGCAGTGGACCCAGTACTTC.